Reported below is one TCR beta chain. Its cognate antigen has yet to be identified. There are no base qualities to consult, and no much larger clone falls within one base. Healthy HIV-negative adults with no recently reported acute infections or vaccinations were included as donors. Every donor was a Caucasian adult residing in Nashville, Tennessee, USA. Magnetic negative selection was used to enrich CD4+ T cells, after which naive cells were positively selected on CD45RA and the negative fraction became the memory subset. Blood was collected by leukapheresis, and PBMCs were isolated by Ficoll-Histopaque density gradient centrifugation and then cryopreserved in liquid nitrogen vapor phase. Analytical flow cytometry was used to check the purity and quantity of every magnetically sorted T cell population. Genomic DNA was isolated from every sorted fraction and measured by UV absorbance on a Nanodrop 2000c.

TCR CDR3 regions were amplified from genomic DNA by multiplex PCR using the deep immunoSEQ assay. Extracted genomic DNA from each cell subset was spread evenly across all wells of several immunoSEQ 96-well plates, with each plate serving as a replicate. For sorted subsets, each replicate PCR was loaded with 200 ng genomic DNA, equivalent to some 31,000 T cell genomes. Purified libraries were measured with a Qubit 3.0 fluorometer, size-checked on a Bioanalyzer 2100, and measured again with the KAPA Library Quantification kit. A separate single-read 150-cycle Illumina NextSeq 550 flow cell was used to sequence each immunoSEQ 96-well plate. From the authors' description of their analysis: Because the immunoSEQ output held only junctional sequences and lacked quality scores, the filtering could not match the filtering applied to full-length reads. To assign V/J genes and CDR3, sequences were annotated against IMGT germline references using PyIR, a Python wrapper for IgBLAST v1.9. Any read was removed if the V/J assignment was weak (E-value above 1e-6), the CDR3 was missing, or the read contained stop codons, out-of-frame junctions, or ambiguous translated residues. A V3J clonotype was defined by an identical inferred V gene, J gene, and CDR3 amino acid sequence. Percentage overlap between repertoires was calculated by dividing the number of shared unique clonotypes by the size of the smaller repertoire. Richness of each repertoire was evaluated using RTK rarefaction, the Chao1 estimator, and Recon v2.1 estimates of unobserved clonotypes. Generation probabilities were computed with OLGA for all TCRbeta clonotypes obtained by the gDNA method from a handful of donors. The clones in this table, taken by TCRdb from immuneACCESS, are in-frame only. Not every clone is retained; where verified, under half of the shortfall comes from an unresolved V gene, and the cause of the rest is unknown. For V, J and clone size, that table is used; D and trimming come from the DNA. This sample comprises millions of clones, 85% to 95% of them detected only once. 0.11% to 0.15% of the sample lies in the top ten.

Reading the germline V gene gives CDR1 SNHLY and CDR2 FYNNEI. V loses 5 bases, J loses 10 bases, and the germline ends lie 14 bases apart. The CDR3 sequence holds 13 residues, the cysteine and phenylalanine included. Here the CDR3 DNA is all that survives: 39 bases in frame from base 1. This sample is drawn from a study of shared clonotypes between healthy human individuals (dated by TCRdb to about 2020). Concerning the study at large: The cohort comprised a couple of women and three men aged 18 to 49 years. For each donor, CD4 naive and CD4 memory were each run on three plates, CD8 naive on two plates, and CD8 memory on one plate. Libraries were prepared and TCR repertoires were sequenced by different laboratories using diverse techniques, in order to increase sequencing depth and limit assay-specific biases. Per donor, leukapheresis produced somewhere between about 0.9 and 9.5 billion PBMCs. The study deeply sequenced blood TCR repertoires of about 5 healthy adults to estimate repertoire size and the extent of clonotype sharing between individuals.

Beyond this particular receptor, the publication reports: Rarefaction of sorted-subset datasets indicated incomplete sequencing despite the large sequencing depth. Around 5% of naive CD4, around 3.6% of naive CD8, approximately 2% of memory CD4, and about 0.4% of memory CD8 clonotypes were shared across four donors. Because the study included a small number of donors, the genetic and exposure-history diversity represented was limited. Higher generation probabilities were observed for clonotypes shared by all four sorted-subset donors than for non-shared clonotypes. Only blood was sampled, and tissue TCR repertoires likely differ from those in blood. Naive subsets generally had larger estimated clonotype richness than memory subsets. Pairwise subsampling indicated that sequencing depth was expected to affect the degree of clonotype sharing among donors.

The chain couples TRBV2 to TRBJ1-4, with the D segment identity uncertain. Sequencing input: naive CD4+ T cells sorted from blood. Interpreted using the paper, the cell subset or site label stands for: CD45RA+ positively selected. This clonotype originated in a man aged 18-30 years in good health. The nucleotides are TGTGCCAGCAGTCGATCCCCGGGAGGAAAACTGTTTTTT. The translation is CASSRSPGGKLFF.